The text below deals with one T cell receptor (beta chain). Its specificity is not known. This sample is drawn from a study of Tregs in tolerant kidney transplant recipients. Broader study findings: This study did not directly address biological reproducibility. Validation in larger populations is needed because few patients were studied.

Profiling relied on immunoSEQ multiplex PCR, and the TCRdb table lists in-frame clones only, not all of them. The sample lists around 50,000 clones, 80% to 90% occurring once. Sequenced material: CD4+ T cells from blood. The TCR originated in a human donor in good health.

This chain's CDR3 is CATSVPGTLTGGNTIYF. CDR3 nucleotide sequence: TGTGCCACCAGCGTCCCCGGGACACTCACAGGAGGAAACACCATATATTTT. The chain is built from TRBV15 and TRBJ1-3; D might be TRBD1 (6 bases). Per germline, CDR1 LNHNV and CDR2 YYDKDF (reference sequence). V was trimmed by 5 bases and J by 4 bases, leaving 21 bases between them. CDR3 length: 17 amino acids.